Sequencing of this TCR beta chain was carried out in a study of blood T cell repertoires in COVID-19. In the study overall: The United States, Italy and Spain were the sources of the acute and convalescent COVID-19 samples. Sources were T cells, B-cell-depleted T cells, or PBMCs; the material itself was cDNA or gDNA.

Method: immunoSEQ multiplex PCR; TCRdb's copy keeps in-frame clones and lacks some. This table has under 500,000 clones, 85% to 90% appearing once. Germline loops: CDR1 MDHEN, CDR2 SYDVKM. Trimming shortened V by 3 bases and J by 0 bases, and 8 bases separated the two germline ends. The CDR3 is 14 amino acids. The study recruited people aged about 18 to 95 years across roughly 25 US areas. Sequenced material: PBMCs or T cells enriched from blood (not recorded which). The chain is built from TRBV28 and TRBJ1-1; tentative D call: TRBD1 (5 bases). This TCR came from a young man who had recovered from COVID-19. For the CDR3, the DNA is TGTGCCAGCAGTTTCGGGGGTGTGAACACTGAAGCTTTCTTT. Amino acid sequence: CASSFGGVNTEAFF.